Below, one T cell receptor beta chain is given with its context. The antigen it recognizes is unknown. No much larger clone exists at a distance of one base, and base qualities are not known. Taken from the germline V gene, the CDR1 and CDR2 loops are SGHAT and FQNNGV. The CDR3, from cysteine to phenylalanine, totals 14 residues. Of the read, only the CDR3 DNA is kept; its 42 bases are in frame from base 1. Germline trimming: 5 bases from V, 1 base from J; junction bases outside gene matches: 4. The collaborating institutions used their own protocols to collect whole blood in K2EDTA tubes. For TCRbeta analysis, collaborators shipped samples in one of three forms: frozen whole blood, isolated PBMCs, or DNA extracted from either of those sample types. The entry originates in a study of blood T cell repertoires in COVID-19 (dated by TCRdb to between 2020 and 2021). In terms of the full investigation: Samples from collaborators originated in the United States, Italy and Spain and spanned both the acute and convalescent phases of COVID-19. The repertoires were released in a freely available public database meant as a resource for research on the immune response to SARS-CoV-2. Samples came from the ongoing ImmuneRACE study (first 160 participants) plus 1,254 subjects from 6 global collaborators. The prospective study material was composed of cDNA or gDNA derived from T cells, B-cell-depleted T cells, or PBMCs. Where HLA class I and class II types were available, the types were taken from metadata supplied by the sample provider, not from assay-based typing. Subjects who had been exposed to COVID-19, were actively infected with it, or had recovered from it provided the deeply sampled blood TCRbeta repertoires that made up the dataset. A de-identified subject ID, COVID-19 status, age in years and sex were almost always included in the sample metadata. General conclusions and limits of the study: The quantity of clinical and demographic metadata differed by source and by participant and was supplied without curation.

TCRbeta CDR3 regions were amplified from genomic DNA by means of the immunoSEQ Assay, a bias-controlled multiplex PCR. The source study handled its data this way. Nucleated cell counts per sample were estimated from amplification of reference gene primers within the assay. To quantify the absolute abundance of each unique TCRbeta CDR3 rearrangement, sequence reads were collapsed and filtered. For each sample, productive Simpson clonality was calculated as the square root of Simpson's diversity index over productive rearrangements. TCRdb re-hosts the immuneACCESS table, in-frame sequences only. Its copies lack some clones; in the studies checked, an unresolved V gene accounts for under half of them, and the cause for the rest is not known. The V and J calls and clone size are taken from that table; D and trimming were inferred from the DNA. This sample is represented by about 160,000 clones; 80% to 95% of them were singletons. The ten largest clones add up to 3.5% to 5% of the sample.

Sequenced input: peripheral blood. This receptor chain uses TRBV11-2 and TRBJ1-1; 7 junctional bases match TRBD1. This TCR derives from a woman aged 50 to 65 with acute or convalescent COVID-19. For the CDR3, the sequence is CASSLTGPNTEAFF. Read as DNA, the sequence is TGTGCCAGCAGCCTGACAGGGCCGAACACTGAAGCTTTCTTT.